This T cell receptor beta chain was sequenced for a study of blood T cells in healthy people across ages (dated by TCRdb to the mid-2010s). For the study in its entirety: In model experiments, roughly one uniquely barcoded TCR beta cDNA molecule per two T cells was captured by template switching. The study measured age-related changes in TCR beta repertoire diversity using deep sequencing normalized with unique cDNA molecular identifiers. The donors were split into four age groups: young (average 16 years), middle-aged (over 35), aged (over 55) and long-lived (approximately 80). Donors of different ages were randomly distributed across sequencing lanes to avoid experimental bias. The study analyzed two additional independent replicas of 1 million unique cDNA reads from the same blood draw for two donors, one aged 18 to 29 and one aged 80 or older. The paper's findings and limits, for the study overall: Because donor CMV infection status was unknown, age-related changes in expanded clonotypes were potentially confounded. Compared with the aged group, the long-lived group had more naive CD4+ T cells, fewer expanded clones and increased TCR diversity, a pattern suggesting age selection. Observed TCR beta diversity per million T cells fell roughly linearly with age, and a significant reduction was already apparent by age around 40. Estimates of total diversity based on one million sequenced T cells were considered lower bounds and underestimates. The percentage of naive T cells measured by flow cytometry correlated strongly with observed TCR beta diversity. Conclusive comparison of naive and antigen-experienced compartments was prevented by the profiling of bulk unsorted PBMCs.

The roughly 39 donors, aged 6 to 90 years, were systemically healthy Caucasian individuals from Russia. Each donor gave around 9.5 milliliters of peripheral blood, collected into EDTA-treated Vacutainer tubes. Ficoll-Paque density-gradient centrifugation was used to isolate PBMCs, with at least 7 million per sample. Trizol reagent was used to extract total RNA from PBMCs, with at least 5.5 micrograms per sample. For every donor, an aliquot of PBMCs went through flow cytometry to measure the percentages of naive CD45RAhigh/CD27high T cells. Reading from cysteine to phenylalanine, the CDR3 counts 13 amino acids. Of all the DNA, just the CDR3 is kept, 39 bases in frame from base 1. CDR1 is given as DFQATT and CDR2 as SNEGSKA, both from the germline V gene (reference sequence). V loses 7 bases, J loses 0 bases, and the germline ends lie 10 bases apart. This clonotype was detected ten times or more. Its binding antigen is unknown. No much larger clone exists at a distance of one base, and base qualities are not known.

Libraries were built with 5' RACE. Instrument used: Illumina HiSeq 2500. A second PCR of roughly 6 to 11 cycles was performed with a sample-barcoded 5' primer and a J-beta primer mix. A template-switch 5' adaptor carrying 12 random nucleotides introduced a unique molecular identifier onto each TCR beta cDNA molecule. Each sample yielded at least 2.5 million CDR3-containing paired-end reads. First-strand cDNA synthesis was performed from all RNA using the Mint cDNA synthesis kit, with priming by a TRBC-specific oligonucleotide. All cDNA was treated with uracil-DNA glycosylase and then went through a first 18-cycle PCR with the universal primers M1SS and BC2_uni_R. The authors' analysis ran thus. For normalization, 1 million high-quality reads, each with a distinct molecular identifier, were randomly selected from each sample. Instead of being binned into consensus sequences, reads that shared molecular identifiers were thrown out. CDR3 identification, clonotype clustering and error correction used MiTCR with a Q25 quality threshold and the strictest error-elimination algorithm. A nonparametric unseen species model using Euler transformation provided a lower-bound estimate of total TCR beta diversity. TCRdb reworked the public reads: Q25 trimming with fastp, MiXCR clone assembly, productive beta chains retained. Rows are unified per CDR3 protein, each entry keeping the most common DNA and genes. TCRdb, rather than the study authors, made the V and J calls. Here the sample has fewer than 1,000,000 distinct CDR3 sequences; roughly 44% occur a single time. Approximately 19% of the sample is held by the ten biggest clonotypes.

The sequence was collected from a man in his 60s in good health. The chain links TRBV20-1 with TRBJ2-1; the D gene is possibly TRBD2, with 5 bases matching. Sample: blood. The DNA is as follows: TGCAGTGGGACTTTTCTCTCCTACAATGAGCAGTTCTTC. Its protein reads: CSGTFLSYNEQFF.